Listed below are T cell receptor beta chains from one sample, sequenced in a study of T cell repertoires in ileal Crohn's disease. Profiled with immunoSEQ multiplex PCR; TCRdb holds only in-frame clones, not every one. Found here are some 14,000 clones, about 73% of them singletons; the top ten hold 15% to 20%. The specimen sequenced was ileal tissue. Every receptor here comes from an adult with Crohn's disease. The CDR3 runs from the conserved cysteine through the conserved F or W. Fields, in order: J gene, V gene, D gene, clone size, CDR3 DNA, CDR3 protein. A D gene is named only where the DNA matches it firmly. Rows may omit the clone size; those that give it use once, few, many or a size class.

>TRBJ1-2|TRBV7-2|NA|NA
TGTGCCAGCAGCGAATCACCACAGGGACCTGGCTACACCTTC
CASSESPQGPGYTF
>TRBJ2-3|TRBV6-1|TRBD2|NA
TGTGCCAGCAGTGAACCGTCTAGCGGGAGTGATACGCAGTATTTT
CASSEPSSGSDTQYF
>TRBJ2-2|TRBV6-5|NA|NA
TGTGCCAGCAGGCCCGGCGGGTCGACCGGGGAGCTGTTTTTT
CASRPGGSTGELFF
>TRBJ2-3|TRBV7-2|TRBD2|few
TGTGCCAGCAGCCGGGGCGGGACTACATTCGATACGCAGTATTTT
CASSRGGTTFDTQYF
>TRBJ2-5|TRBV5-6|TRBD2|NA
TGTGCCAGCAGCTTGACTAGCGGGGAGACCCAGTACTTC
CASSLTSGETQYF
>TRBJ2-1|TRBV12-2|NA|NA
TGTGCAAGTCGCTTAAGACTTAGGAGGGAGGGCTGCTCCTACAATGAGCAGTTCTTC
CASRLRLRREGCSYNEQFF
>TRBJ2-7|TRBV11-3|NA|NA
TGTGCCAGCAGCACCCGACAGGCTCCCTACGAGCAGTACTTC
CASSTRQAPYEQYF
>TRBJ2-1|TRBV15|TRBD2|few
TGTGCCACCAGCGGAGCACTAGCGGAAAACAATGAGCAGTTCTTC
CATSGALAENNEQFF
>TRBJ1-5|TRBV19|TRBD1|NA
TGTGCCAGTAGTCCACCAGGGGGCCGGGGTCAGCCCCAGCATTTT
CASSPPGGRGQPQHF
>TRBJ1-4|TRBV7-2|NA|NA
TGTGCCAGCAGCCCCAGGGCCAGGGTTGGGGGGAATGAAAAACTGTTTTTT
CASSPRARVGGNEKLFF
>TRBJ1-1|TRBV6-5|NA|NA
TGTGCCAGCAGTTACTTCTTCCCGTCCTCTGAAGCTTTCTTT
CASSYFFPSSEAFF
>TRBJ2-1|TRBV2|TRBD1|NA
TGTGCCAGCAGTGAACGCCCCAGGGGGCCAAACAATGAGCAGTTCTTC
CASSERPRGPNNEQFF
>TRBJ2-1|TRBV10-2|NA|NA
TGCGCCAGCAGCGCGTACAATGAGCAGTTCTTC
CASSAYNEQFF
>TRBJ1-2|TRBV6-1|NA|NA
TGTGCCAGCAGCGAGGGAAAACAAGGCTACACCTTC
CASSEGKQGYTF
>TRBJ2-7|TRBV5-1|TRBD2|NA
TGCGCCAGCAGCTTGGCCCCCACTAGCGGGTTCTCCTACGAGCAGTACTTC
CASSLAPTSGFSYEQYF
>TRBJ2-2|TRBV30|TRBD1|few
TGTGCCTGGAGAACCCAGGGGGCCGGGGAGCTGTTTTTT
CAWRTQGAGELFF
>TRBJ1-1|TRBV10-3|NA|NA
TGTGCCATCAGTTTCCTTTTCGTACAGGGCCTGAACACTGAAGCTTTCTTT
CAISFLFVQGLNTEAFF
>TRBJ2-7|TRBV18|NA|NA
TGTGCCAGCTCACTAGGACAGAAATCCTACGAGCAGTACTTC
CASSLGQKSYEQYF
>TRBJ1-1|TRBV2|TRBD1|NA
TGTGCCAGCAGGGACGGGACAGGGGCTGTCACTGAAGCTTTCTTT
CASRDGTGAVTEAFF
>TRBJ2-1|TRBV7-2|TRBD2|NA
TGTGCCAGCAGCTCCCGGGCGGGAGGCGACAATGAGCAGTTCTTC
CASSSRAGGDNEQFF
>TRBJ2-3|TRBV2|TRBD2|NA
TGTGCCAGCAGTGAGGGAGCTAGCGGGGGCACAGATACGCAGTATTTT
CASSEGASGGTDTQYF
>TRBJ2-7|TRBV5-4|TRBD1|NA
TGTGCCAGCAGTTCCGGGACAGGGTTCGCCGAGCAGTACTTC
CASSSGTGFAEQYF
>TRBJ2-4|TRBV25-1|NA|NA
TGTGCCAGCAGTGAAAGTCAGGGTGCCCTAGCCAAAAACATTCAGTACTTC
CASSESQGALAKNIQYF
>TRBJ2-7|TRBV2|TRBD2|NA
TGTGCCAGCACTAGCGGGCCGCGCACATGGGAGCAGTACTTC
CASTSGPRTWEQYF
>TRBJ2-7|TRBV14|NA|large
TGTGCCAGCAGTTACTCTGGGGCGGAGCAGTACTTC
CASSYSGAEQYF
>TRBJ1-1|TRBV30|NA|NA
TGTGCCTGGAGTGTACCGTGGAGATCGAACACTGAAGCTTTCTTT
CAWSVPWRSNTEAFF
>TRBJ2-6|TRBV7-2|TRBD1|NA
TGTGCCAGCAGCTTATATGTGGGACAGGACCTCTCTGGGGCCAACGTCCTGACTTTC
CASSLYVGQDLSGANVLTF
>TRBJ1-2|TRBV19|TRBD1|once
TGTGCCAGTAGCAGAGACAGGGCGACTTATGGCTACACCTTC
CASSRDRATYGYTF
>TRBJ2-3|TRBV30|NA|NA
TGTGCCTGGATGTCGGCAGATACGCAGTATTTT
CAWMSADTQYF
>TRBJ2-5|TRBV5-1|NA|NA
TGCGCCAGCAGCTTGGTAGCGTCCTTAGGTGGTACGAGCGGAGAGACCCAGTACTTC
CASSLVASLGGTSGETQYF
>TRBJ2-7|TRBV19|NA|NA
TGTGCCAGTAGTATATCCCCGGGCTCCTACGAGCAGTACTTC
CASSISPGSYEQYF
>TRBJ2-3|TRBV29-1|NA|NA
TGCAGCGCCCCGATAGAGGCAGATACGCAGTATTTT
CSAPIEADTQYF
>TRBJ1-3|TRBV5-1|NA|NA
TGCGCCAGCAGCCAACAGGGTTCTGGAAACACCATATATTTT
CASSQQGSGNTIYF
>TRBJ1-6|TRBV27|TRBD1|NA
TGTGCCAGCAGGGGGGACAGGGGTAATTCACCCCTCCACTTT
CASRGDRGNSPLHF
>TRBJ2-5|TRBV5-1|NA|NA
TGCGCCAGCAGTAGGAGACCAGATGAGACCCAGTACTTC
CASSRRPDETQYF
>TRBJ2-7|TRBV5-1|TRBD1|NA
TGCGCCAGCAGCTTGGACGGGACAGTCTACTACGAGCAGTACTTC
CASSLDGTVYYEQYF
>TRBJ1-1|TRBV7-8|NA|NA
TGTGCCAGCAGCTTAGTACAAGGGGCGAACACTGAAGCTTTCTTT
CASSLVQGANTEAFF
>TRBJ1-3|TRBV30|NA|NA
TGTGCCTGGAGTAAGGGAGGCTTGGGAAACACCATATATTTT
CAWSKGGLGNTIYF
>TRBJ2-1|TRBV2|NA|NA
TGTGCCAGCAGGGCGGCTAGCTCCTACAATGAGCAGTTCTTC
CASRAASSYNEQFF
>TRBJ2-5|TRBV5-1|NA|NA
TGCGCCAGCAGCCCCAACGGGGTCCGTCAAGAGACCCAGTACTTC
CASSPNGVRQETQYF
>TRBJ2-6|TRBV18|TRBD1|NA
TGTGCCAGCTCAGACAGGGGGACTGGGGCCAACGTCCTGACTTTC
CASSDRGTGANVLTF
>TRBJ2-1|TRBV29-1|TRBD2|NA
TGCAGAGAACGGTGGACTAGCGGGAGGCACAATGAGCAGTTCTTC
CRERWTSGRHNEQFF
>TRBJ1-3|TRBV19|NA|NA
TGTGCCAGTAGTATAGAGGGCAGCCGCTCTGGAAACACCATATATTTT
CASSIEGSRSGNTIYF
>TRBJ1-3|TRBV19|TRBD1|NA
TGTGCCAGTAGTGGACAGGGGGAAAACACCATATATTTT
CASSGQGENTIYF
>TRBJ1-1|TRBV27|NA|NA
TGTGCCATCTCGGTTAAAACTGAAGCTTTCTTT
CAISVKTEAFF
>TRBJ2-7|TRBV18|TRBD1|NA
TGTGCCAGCTCTCTCTCGGACAGGGTAGGGACCAAGCAGTACTTC
CASSLSDRVGTKQYF
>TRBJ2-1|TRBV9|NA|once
TGTGCCAGCAGCGCTGGGACTTCCTACAATGAGCAGTTCTTC
CASSAGTSYNEQFF
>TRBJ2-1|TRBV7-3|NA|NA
TGTGCCAGCAGCTTATCCAGATACAATGAGCAGTTCTTC
CASSLSRYNEQFF
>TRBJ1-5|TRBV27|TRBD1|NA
TGTGCCAGCAGCTACCCTACAGGGGACGGGATAGGGCCCCAGCATTTT
CASSYPTGDGIGPQHF
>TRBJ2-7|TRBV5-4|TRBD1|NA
TGTGCCAGCAGCTTGCGTACGACAGGGGAACCCTACGAGCAGTACTTC
CASSLRTTGEPYEQYF
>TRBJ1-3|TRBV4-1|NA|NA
TGCGCCAGCAGCTCCTCTCAGCGGGGACACCTCTACTCTGGAAACACCATATATTTT
CASSSSQRGHLYSGNTIYF
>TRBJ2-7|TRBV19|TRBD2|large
TGTGCCAGTAGTATCACTGGGACTAGCGATTTCGAGCAGTACTTC
CASSITGTSDFEQYF
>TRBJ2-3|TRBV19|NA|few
TGTGCCAGTAGCAAGGTTACAGGGACAGATACGCAGTATTTT
CASSKVTGTDTQYF
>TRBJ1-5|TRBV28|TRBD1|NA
TGTGCCAGCAGTTTTGGGACAGACAATGGACCCCAGCATTTT
CASSFGTDNGPQHF
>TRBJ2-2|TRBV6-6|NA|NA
TGTGCCAGCAGTTACTCGGGGCCCGACACCGGGGAGCTGTTTTTT
CASSYSGPDTGELFF
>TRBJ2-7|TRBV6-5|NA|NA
TGTGCCAGCAGTTACACCCGGTCGGGGGGCTCTCAGTACTTC
CASSYTRSGGSQYF
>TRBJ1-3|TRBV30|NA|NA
TGTGCCTATAACACAGGGAGCTCTGGAAACACCATATATTTT
CAYNTGSSGNTIYF
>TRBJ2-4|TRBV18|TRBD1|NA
TGTGCCAGCTCACCCGGACAGGGTCTAGCCAAAAACATTCAGTACTTC
CASSPGQGLAKNIQYF
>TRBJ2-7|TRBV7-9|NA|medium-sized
TGTGCCAGCAGCGCCCCGACATCCGAGCAGTACTTC
CASSAPTSEQYF
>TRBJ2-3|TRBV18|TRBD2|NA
TGTGCCAGCTCACCACTCGGGGGGGCCGGAGATACGCAGTATTTT
CASSPLGGAGDTQYF